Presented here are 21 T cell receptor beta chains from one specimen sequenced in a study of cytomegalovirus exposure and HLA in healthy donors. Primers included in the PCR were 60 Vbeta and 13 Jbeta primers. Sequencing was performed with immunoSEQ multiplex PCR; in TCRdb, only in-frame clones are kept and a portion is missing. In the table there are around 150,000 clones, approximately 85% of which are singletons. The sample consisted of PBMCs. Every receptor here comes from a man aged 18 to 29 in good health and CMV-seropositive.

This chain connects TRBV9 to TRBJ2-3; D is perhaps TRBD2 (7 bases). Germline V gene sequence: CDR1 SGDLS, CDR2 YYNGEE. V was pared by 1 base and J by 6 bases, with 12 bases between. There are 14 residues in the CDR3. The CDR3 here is CASSVRRGGDTQYF. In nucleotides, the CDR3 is TGTGCCAGCAGCGTAAGGAGGGGGGGCGATACGCAGTATTTT.

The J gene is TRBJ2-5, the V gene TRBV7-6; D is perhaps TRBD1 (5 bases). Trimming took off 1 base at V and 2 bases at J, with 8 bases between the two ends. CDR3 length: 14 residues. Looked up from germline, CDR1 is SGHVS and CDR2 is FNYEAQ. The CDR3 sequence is CASSLEGNQETQYF. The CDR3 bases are TGTGCCAGCAGCTTAGAGGGGAATCAAGAGACCCAGTACTTC. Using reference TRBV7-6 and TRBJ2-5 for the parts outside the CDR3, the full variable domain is GAGVSQSPRYKVTKRGQDVALRCDPISGHVSLYWYRQALGQGPEFLTYFNYEAQQDKSGLPNDRFSAERPEGSISTLTIQRTEQRDSAMYRCASSLEGNQETQYFGPGTRLLVL.

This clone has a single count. Here the CDR3 reads CAWRGQGAFYEQYF. DNA of the CDR3: TGTGCCTGGAGGGGACAGGGGGCATTCTACGAGCAGTACTTC. The chain recombines TRBV30 with TRBJ2-7; 12 nucleotides align to TRBD1. Per the germline V gene, CDR1 is GTSNPN and CDR2 is SVGIG (reference sequence). V dropped 3 bases and J dropped 3; count of bases not matched to a gene: 3. The CDR3 has 14 amino acids.

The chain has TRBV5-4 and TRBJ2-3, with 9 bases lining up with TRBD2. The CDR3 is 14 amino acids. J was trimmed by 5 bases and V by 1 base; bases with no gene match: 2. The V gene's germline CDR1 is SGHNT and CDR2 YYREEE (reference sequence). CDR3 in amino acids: CASSLQLAGDTQYF. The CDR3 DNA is TGTGCCAGCAGCTTGCAACTAGCGGGAGATACGCAGTATTTT.

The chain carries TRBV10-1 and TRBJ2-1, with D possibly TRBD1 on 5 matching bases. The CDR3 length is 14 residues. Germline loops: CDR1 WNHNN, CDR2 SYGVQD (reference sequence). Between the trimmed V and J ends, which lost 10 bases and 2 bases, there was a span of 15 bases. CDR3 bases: TGCGCCAATTTCCAGGGTTCGGCCTACAATGAGCAGTTCTTC. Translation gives CANFQGSAYNEQFF.

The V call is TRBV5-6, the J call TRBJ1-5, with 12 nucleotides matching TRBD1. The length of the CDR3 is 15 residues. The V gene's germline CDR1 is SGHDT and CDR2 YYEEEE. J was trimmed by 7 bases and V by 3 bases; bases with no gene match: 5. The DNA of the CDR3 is TGTGCCAGCAGCTCAACCGGGACAGGGGGCCAGCCCCAGCATTTT. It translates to CASSSTGTGGQPQHF.

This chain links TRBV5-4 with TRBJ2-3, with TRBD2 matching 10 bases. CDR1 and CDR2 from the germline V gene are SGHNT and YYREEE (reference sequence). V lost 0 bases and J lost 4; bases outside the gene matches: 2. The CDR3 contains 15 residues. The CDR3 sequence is CASSLAAGGPDTQYF. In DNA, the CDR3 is TGTGCCAGCAGCTTGGCAGCGGGGGGGCCAGATACGCAGTATTTT.

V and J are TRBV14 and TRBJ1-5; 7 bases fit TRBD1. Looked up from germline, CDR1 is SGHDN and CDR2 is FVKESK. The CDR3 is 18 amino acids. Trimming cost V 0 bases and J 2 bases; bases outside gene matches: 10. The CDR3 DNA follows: TGTGCCAGCAGCCAAGATTTACAGGGGATATCATGCAATCAGCCCCAGCATTTT. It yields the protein CASSQDLQGISCNQPQHF.

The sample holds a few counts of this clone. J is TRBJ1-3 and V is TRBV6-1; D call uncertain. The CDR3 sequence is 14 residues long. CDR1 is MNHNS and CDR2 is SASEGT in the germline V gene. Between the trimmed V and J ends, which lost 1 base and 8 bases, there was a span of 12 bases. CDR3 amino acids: CASSEDRERDTIYF. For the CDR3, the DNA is TGTGCCAGCAGTGAAGATAGGGAGAGGGACACCATATATTTT.

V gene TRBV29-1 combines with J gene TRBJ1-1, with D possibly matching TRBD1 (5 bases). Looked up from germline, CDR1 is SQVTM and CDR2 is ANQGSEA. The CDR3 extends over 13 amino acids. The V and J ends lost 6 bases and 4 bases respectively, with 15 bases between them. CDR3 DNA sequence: TGCAGCGTCGTGACAGTAATGGGCACTGAAGCTTTCTTT. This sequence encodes CSVVTVMGTEAFF.

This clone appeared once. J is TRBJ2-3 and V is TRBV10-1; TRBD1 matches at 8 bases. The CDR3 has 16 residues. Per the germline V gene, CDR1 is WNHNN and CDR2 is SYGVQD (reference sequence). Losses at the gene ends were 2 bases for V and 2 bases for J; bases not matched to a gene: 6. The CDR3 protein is CASSEGTGLNTDTQYF. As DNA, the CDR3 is TGCGCCAGCAGTGAGGGGACAGGCCTTAACACAGATACGCAGTATTTT.

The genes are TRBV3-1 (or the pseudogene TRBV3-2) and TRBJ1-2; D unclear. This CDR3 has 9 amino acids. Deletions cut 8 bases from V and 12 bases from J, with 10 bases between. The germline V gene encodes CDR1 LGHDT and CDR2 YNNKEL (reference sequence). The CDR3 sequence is CASGESHTF. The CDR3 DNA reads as TGTGCCAGCGGAGAATCGCACACCTTC.

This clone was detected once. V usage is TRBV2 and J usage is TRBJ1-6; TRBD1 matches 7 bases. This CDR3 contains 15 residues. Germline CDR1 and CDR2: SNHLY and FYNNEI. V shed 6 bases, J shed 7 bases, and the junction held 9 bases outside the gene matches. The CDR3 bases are TGTGCCAGCAGCGCAGCCGGGACAGACAATTCACCCCTCCACTTT. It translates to CASSAAGTDNSPLHF.

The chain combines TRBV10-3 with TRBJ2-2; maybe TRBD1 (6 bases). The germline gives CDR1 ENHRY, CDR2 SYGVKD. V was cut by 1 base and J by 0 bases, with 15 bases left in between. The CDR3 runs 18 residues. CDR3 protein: CAISEFEIRTANTGELFF. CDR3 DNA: TGTGCCATCAGTGAGTTCGAGATTCGGACAGCGAACACCGGGGAGCTGTTTTTT.

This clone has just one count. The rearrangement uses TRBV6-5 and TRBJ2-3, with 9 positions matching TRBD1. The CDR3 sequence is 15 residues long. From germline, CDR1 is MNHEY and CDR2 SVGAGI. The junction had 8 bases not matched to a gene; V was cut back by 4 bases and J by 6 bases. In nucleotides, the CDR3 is TGTGCCAGCAGTTCGTCCCGGGACAGGGACGATACGCAGTATTTT. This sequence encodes CASSSSRDRDDTQYF.

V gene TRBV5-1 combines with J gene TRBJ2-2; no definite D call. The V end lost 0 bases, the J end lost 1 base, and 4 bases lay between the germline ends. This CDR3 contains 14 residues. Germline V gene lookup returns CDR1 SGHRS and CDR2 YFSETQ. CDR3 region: CASSLDGNTGELFF. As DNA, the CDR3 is TGCGCCAGCAGCTTGGACGGGAACACCGGGGAGCTGTTTTTT.

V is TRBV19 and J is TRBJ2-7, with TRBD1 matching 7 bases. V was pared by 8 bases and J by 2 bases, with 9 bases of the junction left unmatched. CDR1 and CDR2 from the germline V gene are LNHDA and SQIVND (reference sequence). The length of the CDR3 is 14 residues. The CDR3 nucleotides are TGTGCCAGTGCTGGGACAGAAAAGCCCTACGAGCAGTACTTC. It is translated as CASAGTEKPYEQYF. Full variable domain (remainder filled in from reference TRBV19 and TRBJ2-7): DGGITQSPKYLFRKEGQNVTLSCEQNLNHDAMYWYRQDPGQGLRLIYYSQIVNDFQKGDIAEGYSVSREKKESFPLTVTSAQKNPTAFYLCASAGTEKPYEQYFGPGTRLTVT.

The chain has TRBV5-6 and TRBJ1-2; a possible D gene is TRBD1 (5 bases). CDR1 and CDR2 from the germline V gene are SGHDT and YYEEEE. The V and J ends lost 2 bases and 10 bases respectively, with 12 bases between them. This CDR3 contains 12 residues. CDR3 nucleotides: TGTGCCAGCAGCTTCGGGAGGGGAGACTACACCTTC. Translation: CASSFGRGDYTF.

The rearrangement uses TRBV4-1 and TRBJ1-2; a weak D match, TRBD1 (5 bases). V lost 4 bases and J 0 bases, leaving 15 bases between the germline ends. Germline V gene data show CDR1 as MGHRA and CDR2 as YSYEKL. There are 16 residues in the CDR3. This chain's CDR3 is CASSPQDRIANYGYTF. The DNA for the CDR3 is TGCGCCAGCAGCCCGCAAGACAGAATTGCTAACTATGGCTACACCTTC.

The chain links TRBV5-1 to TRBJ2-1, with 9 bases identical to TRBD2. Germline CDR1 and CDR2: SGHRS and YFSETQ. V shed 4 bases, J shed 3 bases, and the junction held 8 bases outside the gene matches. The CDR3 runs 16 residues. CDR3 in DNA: TGCGCCAGCAGCCCCCCCATAGCGGGGGTCTACAATGAGCAGTTCTTC. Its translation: CASSPPIAGVYNEQFF.

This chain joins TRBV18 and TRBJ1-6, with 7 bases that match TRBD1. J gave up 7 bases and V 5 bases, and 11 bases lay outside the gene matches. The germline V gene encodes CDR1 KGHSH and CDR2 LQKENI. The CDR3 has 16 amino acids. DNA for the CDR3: TGTGCCAGCTCAGCAGAGACAGGGTACGGAAATTCACCCCTCCACTTT. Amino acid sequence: CASSAETGYGNSPLHF.